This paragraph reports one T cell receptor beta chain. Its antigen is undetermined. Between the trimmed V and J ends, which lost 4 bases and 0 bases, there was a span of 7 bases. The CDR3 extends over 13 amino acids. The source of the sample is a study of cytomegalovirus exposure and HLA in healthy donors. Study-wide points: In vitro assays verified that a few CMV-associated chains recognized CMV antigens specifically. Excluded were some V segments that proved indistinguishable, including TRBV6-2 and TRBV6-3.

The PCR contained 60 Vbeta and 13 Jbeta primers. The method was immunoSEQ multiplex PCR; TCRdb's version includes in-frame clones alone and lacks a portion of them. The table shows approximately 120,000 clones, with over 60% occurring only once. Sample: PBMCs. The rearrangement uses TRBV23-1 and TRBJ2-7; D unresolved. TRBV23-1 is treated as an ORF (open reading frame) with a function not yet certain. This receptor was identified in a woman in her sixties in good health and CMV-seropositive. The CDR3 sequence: CASSPCRSYEQYF. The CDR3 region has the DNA TGCGCCAGCAGTCCCTGTCGCTCCTACGAGCAGTACTTC.